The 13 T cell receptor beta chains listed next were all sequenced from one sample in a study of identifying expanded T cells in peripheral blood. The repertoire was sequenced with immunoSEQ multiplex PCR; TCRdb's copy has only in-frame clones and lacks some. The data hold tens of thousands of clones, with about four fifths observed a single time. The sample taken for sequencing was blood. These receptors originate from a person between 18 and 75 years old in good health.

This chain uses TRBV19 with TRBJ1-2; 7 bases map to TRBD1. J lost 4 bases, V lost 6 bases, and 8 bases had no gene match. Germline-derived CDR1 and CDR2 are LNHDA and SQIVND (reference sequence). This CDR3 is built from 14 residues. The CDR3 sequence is CASSHRGPPYGYTF. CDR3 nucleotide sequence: TGTGCCAGTAGCCACAGGGGTCCGCCCTATGGCTACACCTTC.

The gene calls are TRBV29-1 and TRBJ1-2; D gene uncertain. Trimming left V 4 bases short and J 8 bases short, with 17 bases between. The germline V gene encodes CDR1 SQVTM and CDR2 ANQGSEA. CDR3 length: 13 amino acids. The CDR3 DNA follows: TGCAGCGTTGGCGTGGCGGCATCGGACGGCTACACCTTC. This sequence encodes CSVGVAASDGYTF.

The CDR3 sequence: CSVDPLGTEAFF. The CDR3 DNA is TGCAGCGTTGATCCTCTCGGGACTGAAGCTTTCTTT. The chain recombines TRBV29-1 with TRBJ1-1; D is unclear. Germline-derived CDR1 and CDR2 are SQVTM and ANQGSEA. The length of the CDR3 is 12 residues. Trimming took off 3 bases at V and 5 bases at J, with 10 bases between the two ends.

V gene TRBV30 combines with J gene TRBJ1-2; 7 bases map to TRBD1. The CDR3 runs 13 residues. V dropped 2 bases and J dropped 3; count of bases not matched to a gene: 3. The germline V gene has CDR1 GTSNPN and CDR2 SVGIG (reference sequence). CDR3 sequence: CAWSSDRDYGYTF. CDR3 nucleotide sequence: TGTGCCTGGAGTTCTGACAGGGACTATGGCTACACCTTC. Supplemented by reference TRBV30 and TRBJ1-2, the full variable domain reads SQTIHQWPATLVQPVGSPLSLECTVEGTSNPNLYWYRQAAGRGLQLLFYSVGIGQISSEVPQNLSASRPQDRQFILSSKKLLLSDSGFYLCAWSSDRDYGYTFGSGTRLTVV.

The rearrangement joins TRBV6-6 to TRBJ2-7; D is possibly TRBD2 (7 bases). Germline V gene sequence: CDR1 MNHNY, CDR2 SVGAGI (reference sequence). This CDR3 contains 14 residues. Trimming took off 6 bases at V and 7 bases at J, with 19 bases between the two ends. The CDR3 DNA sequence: TGTGCCAGCAGGGGTCGGGGAGGGGGTTCTGAGCAGTACTTC. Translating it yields CASRGRGGGSEQYF.

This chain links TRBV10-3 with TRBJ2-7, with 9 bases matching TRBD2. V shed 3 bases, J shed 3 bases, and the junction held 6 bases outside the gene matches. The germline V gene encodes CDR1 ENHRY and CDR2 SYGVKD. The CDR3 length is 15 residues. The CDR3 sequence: CAISEGREGGYEQYF. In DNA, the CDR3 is TGTGCCATCAGTGAAGGGCGGGAGGGGGGCTACGAGCAGTACTTC.

The CDR3 bases are TGTGCCAGCAGCCTGACTAGCTCCTACGAGCAGTACTTC. It specifies CASSLTSSYEQYF. The chain combines TRBV5-4 with TRBJ2-7; maybe TRBD2 (6 bases). Germline loops: CDR1 SGHNT, CDR2 YYREEE (reference sequence). The CDR3 loop spans 13 amino acids. Deletions cut 4 bases from V and 0 bases from J, with 8 bases between.

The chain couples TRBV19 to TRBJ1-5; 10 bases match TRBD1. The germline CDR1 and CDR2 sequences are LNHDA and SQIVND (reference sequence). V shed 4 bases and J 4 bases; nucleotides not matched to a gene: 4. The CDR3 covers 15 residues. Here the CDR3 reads CASSTGQGINQPQHF. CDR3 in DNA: TGTGCCAGTAGTACGGGACAGGGGATTAATCAGCCCCAGCATTTT. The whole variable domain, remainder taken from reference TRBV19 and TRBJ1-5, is DGGITQSPKYLFRKEGQNVTLSCEQNLNHDAMYWYRQDPGQGLRLIYYSQIVNDFQKGDIAEGYSVSREKKESFPLTVTSAQKNPTAFYLCASSTGQGINQPQHFGDGTRLSIL.

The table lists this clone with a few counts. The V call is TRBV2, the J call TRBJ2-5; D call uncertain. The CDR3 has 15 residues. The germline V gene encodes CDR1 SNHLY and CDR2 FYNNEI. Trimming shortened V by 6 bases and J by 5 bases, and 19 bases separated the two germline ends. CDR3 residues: CASRSATEPKETQYF. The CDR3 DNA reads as TGTGCCAGCAGGTCTGCTACGGAACCAAAGGAGACCCAGTACTTC.

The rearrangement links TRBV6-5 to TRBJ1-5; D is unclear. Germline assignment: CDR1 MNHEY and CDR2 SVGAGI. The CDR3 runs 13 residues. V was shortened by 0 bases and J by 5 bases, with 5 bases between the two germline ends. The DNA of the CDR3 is TGTGCCAGCAGTTACTCCCCGTATCAGCCCCAGCATTTT. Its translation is CASSYSPYQPQHF.

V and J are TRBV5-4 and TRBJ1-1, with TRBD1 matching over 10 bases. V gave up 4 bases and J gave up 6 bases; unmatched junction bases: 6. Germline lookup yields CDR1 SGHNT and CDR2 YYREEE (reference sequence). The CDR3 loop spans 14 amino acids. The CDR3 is CASSVTGGFAEAFF. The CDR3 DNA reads TGTGCCAGCAGCGTGACAGGGGGCTTCGCTGAAGCTTTCTTT.

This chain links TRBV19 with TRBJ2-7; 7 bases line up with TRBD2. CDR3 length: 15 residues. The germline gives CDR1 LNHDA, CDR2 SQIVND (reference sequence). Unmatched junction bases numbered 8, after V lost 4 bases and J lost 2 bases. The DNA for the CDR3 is TGTGCCAGTAGTAAGACTAGCCGTGAGACCTACGAGCAGTACTTC. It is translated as CASSKTSRETYEQYF.

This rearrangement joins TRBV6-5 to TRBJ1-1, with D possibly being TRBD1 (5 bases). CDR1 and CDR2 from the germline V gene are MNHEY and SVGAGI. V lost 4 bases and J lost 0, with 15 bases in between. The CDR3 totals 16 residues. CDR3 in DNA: TGTGCCAGCAGTTGGGGACGGACGATTTTGAACACTGAAGCTTTCTTT. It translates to CASSWGRTILNTEAFF.